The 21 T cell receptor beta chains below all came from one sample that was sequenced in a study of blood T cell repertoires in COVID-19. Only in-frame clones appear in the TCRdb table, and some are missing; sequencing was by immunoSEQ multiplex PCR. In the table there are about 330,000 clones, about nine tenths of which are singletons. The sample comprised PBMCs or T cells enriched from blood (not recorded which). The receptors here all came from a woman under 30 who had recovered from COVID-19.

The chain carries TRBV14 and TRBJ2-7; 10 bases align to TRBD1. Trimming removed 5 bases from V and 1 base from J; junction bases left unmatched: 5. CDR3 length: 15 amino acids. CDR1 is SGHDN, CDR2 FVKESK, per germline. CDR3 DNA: TGTGCCAGCAGCGTGGGGACAGGGGTGTCCTACGAGCAGTACTTC. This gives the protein CASSVGTGVSYEQYF. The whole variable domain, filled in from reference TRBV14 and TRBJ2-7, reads EAGVTQFPSHSVIEKGQTVTLRCDPISGHDNLYWYRRVMGKEIKFLLHFVKESKQDESGMPNNRFLAERTGGTYSTLKVQPAELEDSGVYFCASSVGTGVSYEQYFGPGTRLTVT.

CDR3 in DNA: TGTGCCAGCAGTGACTCATGGGAGTCGGCGACCTATGGCTACACCTTC. It is translated as CASSDSWESATYGYTF. The chain links TRBV25-1 to TRBJ1-2; D uncertain. The V end was cut by 3 bases, the J end by 4 bases, with 18 bases between. CDR1 MGHDK and CDR2 SYGVNS come from the germline V gene. This CDR3 is built from 16 residues.

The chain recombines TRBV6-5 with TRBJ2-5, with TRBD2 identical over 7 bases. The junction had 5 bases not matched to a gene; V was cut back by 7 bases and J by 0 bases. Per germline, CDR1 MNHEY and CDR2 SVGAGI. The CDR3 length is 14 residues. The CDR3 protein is CASKGRGNQETQYF. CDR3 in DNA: TGTGCCAGCAAGGGGCGGGGGAACCAAGAGACCCAGTACTTC.

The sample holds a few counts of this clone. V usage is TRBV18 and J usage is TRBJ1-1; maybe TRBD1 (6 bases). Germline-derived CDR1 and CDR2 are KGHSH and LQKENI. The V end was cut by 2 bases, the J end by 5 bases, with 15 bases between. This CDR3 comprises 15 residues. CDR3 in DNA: TGTGCCAGCTCACCATCAGGGGTCGATGTTACTGAAGCTTTCTTT. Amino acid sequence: CASSPSGVDVTEAFF. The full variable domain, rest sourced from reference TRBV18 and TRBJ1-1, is NAGVMQNPRHLVRRRGQEARLRCSPMKGHSHVYWYRQLPEEGLKFMVYLQKENIIDESGMPKERFSAEFPKEGPSILRIQQVVRGDSAAYFCASSPSGVDVTEAFFGQGTRLTVV.

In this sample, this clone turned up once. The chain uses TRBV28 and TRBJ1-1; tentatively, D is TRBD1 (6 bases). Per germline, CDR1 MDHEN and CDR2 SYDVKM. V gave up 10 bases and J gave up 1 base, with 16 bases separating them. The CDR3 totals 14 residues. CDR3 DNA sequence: TGTGCCACCAGGGAGGCGACAGGGAACACTGAAGCTTTCTTT. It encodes CATREATGNTEAFF.

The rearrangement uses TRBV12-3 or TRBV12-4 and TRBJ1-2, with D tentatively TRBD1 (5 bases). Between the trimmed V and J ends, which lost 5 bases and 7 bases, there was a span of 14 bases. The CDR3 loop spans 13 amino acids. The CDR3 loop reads CASSLDGGAGYTF. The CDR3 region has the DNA TGTGCCAGCAGTCTGGACGGCGGGGCTGGCTACACCTTC.

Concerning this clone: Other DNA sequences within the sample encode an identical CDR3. As DNA, the CDR3 is TGTGCCAGCAGCGGGATGACAGGGAGCACAGATACGCAGTATTTT. Protein sequence: CASSGMTGSTDTQYF. V usage is TRBV9 and J usage is TRBJ2-3; TRBD1 agrees at 7 bases. Germline V gene data show CDR1 as SGDLS and CDR2 as YYNGEE. The trim removed 3 bases at V and 0 bases at J, leaving 4 bases unmatched. This CDR3 is built from 15 residues.

CDR3 DNA sequence: TGTGCCACCAGCAGAGCAGGGGCCGGTTCACCCCTCCACTTT. It is translated as CATSRAGAGSPLHF. The chain links TRBV15 to TRBJ1-6; D may be TRBD1 (6 bases). This CDR3 spans 14 amino acids. Germline-derived CDR1 and CDR2 are LNHNV and YYDKDF (reference sequence). Trimming shortened V by 1 base and J by 9 bases, and 10 bases separated the two germline ends.

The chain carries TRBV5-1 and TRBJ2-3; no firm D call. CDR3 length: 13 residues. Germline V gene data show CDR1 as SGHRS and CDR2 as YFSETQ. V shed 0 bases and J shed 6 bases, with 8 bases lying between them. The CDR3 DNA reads TGCGCCAGCAGCTTGGGTCTTTTTGATACGCAGTATTTT. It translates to CASSLGLFDTQYF.

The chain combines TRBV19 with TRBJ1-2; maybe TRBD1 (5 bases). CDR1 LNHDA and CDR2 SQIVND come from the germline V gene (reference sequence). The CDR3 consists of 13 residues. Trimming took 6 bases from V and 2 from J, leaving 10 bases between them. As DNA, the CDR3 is TGTGCCAGTAGGCCGGGACTCAACTATGGCTACACCTTC. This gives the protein CASRPGLNYGYTF.

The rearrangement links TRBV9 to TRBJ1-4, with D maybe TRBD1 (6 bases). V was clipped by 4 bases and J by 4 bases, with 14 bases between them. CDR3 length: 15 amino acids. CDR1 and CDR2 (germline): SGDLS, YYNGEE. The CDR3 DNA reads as TGTGCCAGCAGCCCGGGGGGGCCTCATAATGAAAAACTGTTTTTT. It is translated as CASSPGGPHNEKLFF.

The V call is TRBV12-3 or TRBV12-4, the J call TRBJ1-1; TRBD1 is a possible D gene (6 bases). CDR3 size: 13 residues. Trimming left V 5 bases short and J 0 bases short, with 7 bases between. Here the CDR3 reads CASSTGMNTEAFF. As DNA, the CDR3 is TGTGCCAGCAGTACAGGGATGAACACTGAAGCTTTCTTT.

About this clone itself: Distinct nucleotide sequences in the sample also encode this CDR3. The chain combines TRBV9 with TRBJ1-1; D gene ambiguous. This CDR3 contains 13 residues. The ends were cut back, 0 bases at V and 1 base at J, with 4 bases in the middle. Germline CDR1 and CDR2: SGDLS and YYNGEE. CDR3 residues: CASSVAGNTEAFF. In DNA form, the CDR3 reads TGTGCCAGCAGCGTAGCGGGGAACACTGAAGCTTTCTTT.

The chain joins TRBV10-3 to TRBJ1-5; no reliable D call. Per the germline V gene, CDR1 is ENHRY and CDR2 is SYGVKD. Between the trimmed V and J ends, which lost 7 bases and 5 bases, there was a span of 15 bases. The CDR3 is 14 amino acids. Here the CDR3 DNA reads TGTGCCATCAAGAAACATGAGGAGGATCAGCCCCAGCATTTT. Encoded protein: CAIKKHEEDQPQHF.

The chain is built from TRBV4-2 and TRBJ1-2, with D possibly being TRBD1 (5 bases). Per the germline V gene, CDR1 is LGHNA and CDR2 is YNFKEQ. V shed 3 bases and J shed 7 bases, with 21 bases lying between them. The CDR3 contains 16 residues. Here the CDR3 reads CASSHAGGTGRLGYTF. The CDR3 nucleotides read TGTGCCAGCAGCCATGCTGGCGGGACGGGCCGTCTTGGCTACACCTTC.

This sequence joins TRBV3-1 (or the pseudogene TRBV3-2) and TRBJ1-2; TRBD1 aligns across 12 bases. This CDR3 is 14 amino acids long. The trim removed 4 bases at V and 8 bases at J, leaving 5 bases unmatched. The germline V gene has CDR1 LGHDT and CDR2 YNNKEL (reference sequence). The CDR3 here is CASSPRDRGHGYTF. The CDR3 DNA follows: TGTGCCAGCAGCCCCCGGGACAGGGGGCACGGCTACACCTTC.

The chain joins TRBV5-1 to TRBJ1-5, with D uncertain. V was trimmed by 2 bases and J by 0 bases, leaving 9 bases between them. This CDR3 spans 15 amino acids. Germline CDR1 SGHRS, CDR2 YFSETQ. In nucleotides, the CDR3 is TGCGCCAGCAGCTTAAGAGGAGATAGCAATCAGCCCCAGCATTTT. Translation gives CASSLRGDSNQPQHF.

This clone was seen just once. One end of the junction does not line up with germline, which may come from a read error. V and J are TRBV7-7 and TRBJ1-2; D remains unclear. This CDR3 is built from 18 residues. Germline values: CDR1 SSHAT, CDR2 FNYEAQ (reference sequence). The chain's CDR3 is CASSLGRSGWARNYGYTF. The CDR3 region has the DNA TGTGCTAGCAGCTTAGGCCGGTCGGGATGGGCTCGTAACTATGGCTACACCTTC.

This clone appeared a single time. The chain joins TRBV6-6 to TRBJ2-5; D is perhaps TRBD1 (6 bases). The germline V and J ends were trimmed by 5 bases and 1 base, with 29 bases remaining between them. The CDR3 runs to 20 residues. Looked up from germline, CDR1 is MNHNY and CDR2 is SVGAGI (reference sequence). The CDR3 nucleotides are TGTGCCAGCAGTCCCCAGGGGAGCCGGGACCCGCAAAGAGTCCAAGAGACCCAGTACTTC. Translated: CASSPQGSRDPQRVQETQYF.

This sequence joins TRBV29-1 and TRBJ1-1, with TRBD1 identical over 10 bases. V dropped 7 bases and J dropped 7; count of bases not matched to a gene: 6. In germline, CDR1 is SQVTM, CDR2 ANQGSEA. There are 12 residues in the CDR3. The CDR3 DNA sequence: TGCAGCGAGGGACAGGGGTTAGTTGAAGCTTTCTTT. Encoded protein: CSEGQGLVEAFF.

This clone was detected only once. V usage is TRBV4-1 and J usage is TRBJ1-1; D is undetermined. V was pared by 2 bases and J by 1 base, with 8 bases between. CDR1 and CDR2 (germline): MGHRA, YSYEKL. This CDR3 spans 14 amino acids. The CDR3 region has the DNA TGCGCCAGCAGCCAATTCCCGCGGAACACTGAAGCTTTCTTT. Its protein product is CASSQFPRNTEAFF.